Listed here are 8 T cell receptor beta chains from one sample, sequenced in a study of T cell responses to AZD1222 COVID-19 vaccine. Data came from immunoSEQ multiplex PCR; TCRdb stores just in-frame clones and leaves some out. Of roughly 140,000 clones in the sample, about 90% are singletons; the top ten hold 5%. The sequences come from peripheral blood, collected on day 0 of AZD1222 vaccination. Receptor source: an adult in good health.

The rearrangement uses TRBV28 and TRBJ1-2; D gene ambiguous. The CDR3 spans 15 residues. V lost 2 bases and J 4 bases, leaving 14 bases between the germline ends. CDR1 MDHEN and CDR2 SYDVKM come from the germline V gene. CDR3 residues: CASSLVRTLGYGYTF. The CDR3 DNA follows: TGTGCCAGCAGTTTAGTCAGGACCCTAGGCTATGGCTACACCTTC.

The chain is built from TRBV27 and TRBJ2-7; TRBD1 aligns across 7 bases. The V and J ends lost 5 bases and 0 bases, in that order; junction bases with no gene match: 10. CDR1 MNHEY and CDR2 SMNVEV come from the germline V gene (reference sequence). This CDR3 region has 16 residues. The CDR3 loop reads CASSPGYRGSSYEQYF. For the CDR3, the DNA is TGTGCCAGCAGTCCAGGTTACAGGGGTTCCTCCTACGAGCAGTACTTC.

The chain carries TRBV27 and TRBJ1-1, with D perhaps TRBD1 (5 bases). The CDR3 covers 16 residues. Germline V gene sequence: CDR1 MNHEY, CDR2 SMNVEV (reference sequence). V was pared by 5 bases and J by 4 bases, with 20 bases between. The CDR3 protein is CASSPPGGGMGTEAFF. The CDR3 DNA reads TGTGCCAGCAGTCCACCCGGGGGGGGTATGGGCACTGAAGCTTTCTTT.

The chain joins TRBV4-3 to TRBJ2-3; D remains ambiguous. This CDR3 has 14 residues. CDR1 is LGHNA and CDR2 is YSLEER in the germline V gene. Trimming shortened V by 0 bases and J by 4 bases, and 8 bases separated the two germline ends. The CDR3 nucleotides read TGCGCCAGCAGCCAAGAGAGTTGGGCAGATACGCAGTATTTT. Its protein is CASSQESWADTQYF.

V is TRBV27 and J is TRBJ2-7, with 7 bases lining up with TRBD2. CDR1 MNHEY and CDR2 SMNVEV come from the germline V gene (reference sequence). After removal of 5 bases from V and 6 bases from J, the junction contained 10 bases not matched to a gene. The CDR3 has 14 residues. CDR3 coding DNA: TGTGCCAGCAGTACATCAGGGAGGGCTGCCGAGCAGTACTTC. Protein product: CASSTSGRAAEQYF.

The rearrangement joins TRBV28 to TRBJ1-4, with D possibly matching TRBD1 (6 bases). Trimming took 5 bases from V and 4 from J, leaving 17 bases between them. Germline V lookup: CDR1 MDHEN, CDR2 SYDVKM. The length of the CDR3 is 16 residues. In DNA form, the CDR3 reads TGTGCCAGCAGTACAGGGACCCCCAGGATTAATGAAAAACTGTTTTTT. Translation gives CASSTGTPRINEKLFF.

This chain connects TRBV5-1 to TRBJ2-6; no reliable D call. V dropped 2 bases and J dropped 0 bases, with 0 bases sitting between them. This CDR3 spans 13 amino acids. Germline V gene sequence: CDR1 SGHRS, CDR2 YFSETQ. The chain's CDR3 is CASSFSGANVLTF. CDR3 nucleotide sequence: TGCGCCAGCAGCTTCTCTGGGGCCAACGTCCTGACTTTC.

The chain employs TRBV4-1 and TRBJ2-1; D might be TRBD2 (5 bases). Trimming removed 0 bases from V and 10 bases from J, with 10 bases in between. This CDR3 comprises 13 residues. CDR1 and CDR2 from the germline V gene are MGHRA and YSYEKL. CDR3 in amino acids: CASSQDRRFEQFF. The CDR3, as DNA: TGCGCCAGCAGCCAAGATAGGAGGTTCGAGCAGTTCTTC.